The 24 T cell receptor beta chains below were found in one sample sequenced in a study of cytotoxic CD8 clonotypes in ibrutinib-treated CLL. The table came from immunoSEQ multiplex PCR; TCRdb's copy has only in-frame clones and leaves some out. Of hundreds of thousands of clones listed, around three quarters are singletons. The sample consisted of PBMCs, taken after 24 months of ibrutinib treatment. Source of these receptors: a human donor with chronic lymphocytic leukemia.

V usage is TRBV19 and J usage is TRBJ2-5; the D is unclear. Trimming removed 3 bases from V and 5 bases from J, with 13 bases in between. The CDR3 has 14 residues. Looked up from germline, CDR1 is LNHDA and CDR2 is SQIVND (reference sequence). CDR3 sequence: CASSIRHVAETQYF. CDR3 DNA: TGTGCCAGTAGTATTCGACACGTTGCCGAGACCCAGTACTTC.

This clone turned up a few times. Other DNA sequences of this sample code for an identical CDR3. The rearrangement uses TRBV7-2 and TRBJ1-2; tentative D call: TRBD1 (5 bases). V was clipped by 5 bases and J by 5 bases, with 9 bases between them. The CDR3 spans 12 residues. The V gene's germline CDR1 is SGHTA and CDR2 FQGNSA. The CDR3 spells CASSTDRYGYTF. Here the CDR3 DNA reads TGTGCCAGCAGCACCGACAGATATGGCTACACCTTC.

The J gene is TRBJ2-7, the V gene TRBV18; unclear D gene. The germline V and J ends were trimmed by 0 bases and 3 bases, with 12 bases remaining between them. Germline V gene lookup returns CDR1 KGHSH and CDR2 LQKENI. CDR3 length: 15 amino acids. The CDR3 sequence is CASSPPSIPYYEQYF. The CDR3, as DNA: TGTGCCAGCTCACCACCATCGATCCCCTACTACGAGCAGTACTTC.

The chain joins TRBV18 to TRBJ2-3; D not certain. Germline V CDR1 and CDR2: KGHSH, LQKENI. CDR3 length equals 15 residues. V was trimmed by 3 bases and J by 0 bases, leaving 10 bases between them. CDR3 nucleotides: TGTGCCAGCTCACCGAACAAGCCTAGCACAGATACGCAGTATTTT. It is translated as CASSPNKPSTDTQYF.

The rearrangement links TRBV11-3 to TRBJ2-3, with 10 bases lining up with TRBD2. Unmatched junction bases numbered 4, after V lost 1 base and J lost 3 bases. Germline V gene sequence: CDR1 SGHNT, CDR2 YENEEA. The CDR3 has 16 amino acids. DNA of the CDR3: TGTGCCAGCAGCTTAGGACTAGCGGGTCGGACAGATACGCAGTATTTT. It codes for CASSLGLAGRTDTQYF.

This rearrangement joins TRBV25-1 to TRBJ2-3, with D perhaps matching TRBD1 (6 bases). Trimming removed 7 bases at V and 1 base at J, with 6 bases between. The CDR3 spans 12 residues. Germline-derived CDR1 and CDR2 are MGHDK and SYGVNS. For the CDR3, the DNA is TGTGCCAGCACAGGGGGCACAGATACGCAGTATTTT. Encoded protein: CASTGGTDTQYF.

The J gene is TRBJ1-1, the V gene TRBV25-1; TRBD1 is a possible D gene (5 bases). CDR3 length equals 16 residues. V was cut by 1 base and J by 1 base, with 13 bases left in between. The germline CDR1 and CDR2 sequences are MGHDK and SYGVNS. The CDR3, as DNA: TGTGCCAGCAGTGAATTATCCGGGGCGGGGAACACTGAAGCTTTCTTT. Its translation is CASSELSGAGNTEAFF. Full variable domain (missing parts from reference TRBV25-1 and TRBJ1-1): EADIYQTPRYLVIGTGKKITLECSQTMGHDKMYWYQQDPGMELHLIHYSYGVNSTEKGDLSSESTVSRIRTEHFPLTLESARPSHTSQYLCASSELSGAGNTEAFFGQGTRLTVV.

This clone appeared once. CDR3 in DNA: TGTGCCACCAGCACGTACAGGGAGGGTGAAGCTTTCTTT. Translation: CATSTYREGEAFF. V and J are TRBV15 and TRBJ1-1; D perhaps matches TRBD1 (6 bases). The V and J ends lost 4 bases and 7 bases respectively, with 13 bases between them. CDR3 length: 13 amino acids. CDR1 and CDR2 from the germline V gene are LNHNV and YYDKDF (reference sequence).

This clone has more than one count but fewer than ten. As DNA, the CDR3 is TGTGCCAGCAGTGACCCCTCCGGACTCCCCCCGGGAAATGAGCAGTTCTTC. Its translation: CASSDPSGLPPGNEQFF. This chain connects TRBV6-4 to TRBJ2-1, with TRBD2 as a possible D gene (5 bases). The CDR3 has 17 residues. Trimming stripped 2 bases from V and 7 bases from J, with 21 bases between. The germline V gene has CDR1 MRHNA and CDR2 SNTAGT.

The J gene is TRBJ2-1, the V gene TRBV1; the table assigns TRBD2, which was not confirmed against the DNA. TRBV1 is a listed pseudogene. The CDR3 sequence is 16 residues long. The CDR3: CTSSQERTSGNNEQFF. For the CDR3, the DNA is TGCACCAGCAGCCAGGAACGGACTAGCGGGAACAATGAGCAGTTCTTC.

This CDR3 is CASSSSRDEQFF. The DNA for the CDR3 is TGCGCCAGCAGCTCCTCGCGGGATGAGCAGTTCTTC. The V call is TRBV5-1, the J call TRBJ2-1, with a weak D call TRBD2 (5 bases). The germline CDR1 and CDR2 sequences are SGHRS and YFSETQ. The CDR3 loop spans 12 amino acids. Trimming stripped 3 bases from V and 8 bases from J, with 9 bases between. The complete variable domain, with remaining parts taken from reference TRBV5-1 and TRBJ2-1, reads KAGVTQTPRYLIKTRGQQVTLSCSPISGHRSVSWYQQTPGQGLQFLFEYFSETQRNKGNFPGRFSGRQFSNSRSEMNVSTLELGDSALYLCASSSSRDEQFFGPGTRLTVL.

The chain links TRBV18 to TRBJ2-7, with D perhaps matching TRBD2 (6 bases). Germline V CDR1 and CDR2: KGHSH, LQKENI. CDR3 size: 15 residues. V lost 3 bases to trimming and J lost 3 bases, with 15 bases between them. CDR3 sequence (DNA): TGTGCCAGCTCACCGAGTCTAGCGACAAACTACGAGCAGTACTTC. This encodes CASSPSLATNYEQYF.

The chain combines TRBV5-8 with TRBJ1-5; the D gene is possibly TRBD1 (6 bases). The length of the CDR3 is 15 residues. Trimming cost V 2 bases and J 1 base, with 10 bases left between them. CDR1 SGHTS and CDR2 YDEGEE come from the germline V gene. CDR3 DNA sequence: TGTGCCAGCAGCTTAAAGGGGACAAGCAATCAGCCCCAGCATTTT. The encoded protein is CASSLKGTSNQPQHF.

In its sample, this clone was seen a few times. The gene calls are TRBV19 and TRBJ1-2, with a possible D match to TRBD1 (5 bases). In germline, CDR1 is LNHDA, CDR2 SQIVND (reference sequence). V lost 6 bases and J 8 bases, leaving 19 bases between the germline ends. This CDR3 has 14 residues. CDR3 sequence reads: CASRPLGEGSGYTF. In nucleotides, the CDR3 is TGTGCCAGTAGACCCTTAGGTGAGGGGTCAGGCTACACCTTC.

The chain recombines TRBV6-4 with TRBJ2-3; D is undetermined. The length of the CDR3 is 14 residues. Germline V CDR1 and CDR2: MRHNA, SNTAGT. The ends were cut back, 0 bases at V and 4 bases at J, with 8 bases in the middle. The CDR3 nucleotides are TGTGCCAGCAGTGACTCGGTGGTTGCAGATACGCAGTATTTT. It encodes CASSDSVVADTQYF.

This chain links TRBV7-9 with TRBJ1-2, with D possibly matching TRBD1 (6 bases). The CDR3 is made up of 13 amino acids. CDR1 is SEHNR and CDR2 is FQNEAQ in the germline V gene (reference sequence). Trimming pared 5 bases from V and 1 base from J, leaving 8 bases between. CDR3 protein: CASSEQGNYGYTF. The CDR3 DNA follows: TGTGCCAGCAGCGAACAGGGTAACTATGGCTACACCTTC.

V is TRBV7-9 and J is TRBJ1-1; TRBD1 might be the D (5 bases). CDR1 and CDR2 (germline): SEHNR, FQNEAQ (reference sequence). V was clipped by 8 bases and J by 3 bases, with 10 bases between them. This CDR3 spans 12 amino acids. The CDR3 sequence is CASGQGDTEAFF. Written as DNA, the CDR3 is TGTGCCAGCGGGCAGGGTGACACTGAAGCTTTCTTT.

The rearrangement links TRBV6-5 to TRBJ1-4; the D gene is possibly TRBD1 (5 bases). Germline V lookup: CDR1 MNHEY, CDR2 SVGAGI. The CDR3 contains 15 residues. The V gene lost 7 bases and the J gene lost 0 bases, with 12 bases spanning the gap. CDR3 amino acids: CASKGTAATNEKLFF. CDR3 nucleotides: TGTGCCAGCAAAGGGACCGCTGCAACTAATGAAAAACTGTTTTTT.

The chain couples TRBV5-4 to TRBJ2-5, with 7 bases matching TRBD2. This CDR3 region has 14 residues. Germline V gene lookup returns CDR1 SGHNT and CDR2 YYREEE (reference sequence). Losses at the gene ends were 5 bases for V and 3 bases for J; bases not matched to a gene: 7. The CDR3 loop is CASSFSGFEETQYF. Here the CDR3 DNA reads TGTGCCAGCAGTTTTAGCGGGTTTGAAGAGACCCAGTACTTC.

This chain links TRBV27 with TRBJ2-7, with 7 bases matching TRBD1. Looked up from germline, CDR1 is MNHEY and CDR2 is SMNVEV (reference sequence). V was clipped by 3 bases and J by 0 bases; unmatched bases: 2. The CDR3 loop spans 14 amino acids. The CDR3 loop is CASSFRDSSYEQYF. DNA of the CDR3: TGTGCCAGCAGTTTCCGGGACAGCTCCTACGAGCAGTACTTC.

A single count supports this clone. This chain connects TRBV9 to TRBJ2-1; D is undetermined. CDR3 size: 14 residues. V lost 0 bases and J 7 bases, leaving 11 bases between the germline ends. In germline, CDR1 is SGDLS, CDR2 YYNGEE. DNA for the CDR3: TGTGCCAGCAGCGTAGGGGCTAGTCGGAATGAGCAGTTCTTC. This codes for CASSVGASRNEQFF.

This clone came up a few times. V usage is TRBV9 and J usage is TRBJ1-2; D uncertain. Trimming removed 2 bases at V and 0 bases at J, with 14 bases between. The CDR3 sequence is 16 residues long. Per the germline V gene, CDR1 is SGDLS and CDR2 is YYNGEE. CDR3 region: CASSVQADTTNYGYTF. CDR3 coding DNA: TGTGCCAGCAGCGTCCAAGCAGACACTACTAACTATGGCTACACCTTC.

There are a few counts of this clone. This chain joins TRBV18 and TRBJ1-2; TRBD1 agrees at 7 bases. Germline V gives CDR1 KGHSH, CDR2 LQKENI. The CDR3 sequence is 14 residues long. After removal of 2 bases from V and 7 bases from J, the junction contained 7 bases not matched to a gene. Here the CDR3 DNA reads TGTGCCAGCTCACCAGGTGAAGACAGGGCTGGCTACACCTTC. Protein sequence: CASSPGEDRAGYTF.

V gene TRBV19 combines with J gene TRBJ1-1, with 10 nucleotides matching TRBD1. The CDR3 has 14 amino acids. Germline V gives CDR1 LNHDA, CDR2 SQIVND (reference sequence). V shed 10 bases and J 3 bases; nucleotides not matched to a gene: 8. The CDR3 is CAIRTGGRDTEAFF. CDR3 nucleotides: TGTGCCATACGGACAGGGGGACGGGACACTGAAGCTTTCTTT.